Shown below are 8 T cell receptor beta chains from a single sample sequenced in a study of PD-1 blockade in classical Hodgkin lymphoma. The patients all showed relapse after autologous stem cell transplantation, while their brentuximab vedotin exposure varied. TCRdb's copy holds only in-frame clones and misses some; the assay was immunoSEQ multiplex PCR. In the table there are tens of thousands of clones, about 88% of which are singletons. The starting material was peripheral blood mononuclear cells (PBMCs), obtained before the second cycle of nivolumab. Receptors originate from a human donor with classical Hodgkin lymphoma.

This sequence joins TRBV6-5 and TRBJ2-1; no clear D. Trimming pared 6 bases from V and 3 bases from J, leaving 3 bases between. In germline, CDR1 is MNHEY, CDR2 SVGAGI. This CDR3 has 11 amino acids. The CDR3 sequence: CASRFYNEQFF. In DNA form, the CDR3 reads TGTGCCAGCAGGTTCTACAATGAGCAGTTCTTC.

The gene calls are TRBV5-1 and TRBJ2-5; 12 bases match TRBD2. Germline CDR1 reads SGHRS; CDR2 reads YFSETQ. The length of the CDR3 is 17 residues. The ends lost 4 bases at V and 0 bases at J; junction bases unmatched: 7. In DNA, the CDR3 is TGCGCCAGCAGCAGCGGAAGGACTAGCGGGAACCAAGAGACCCAGTACTTC. Translated: CASSSGRTSGNQETQYF. Supplemented by reference TRBV5-1 and TRBJ2-5, the full variable domain reads KAGVTQTPRYLIKTRGQQVTLSCSPISGHRSVSWYQQTPGQGLQFLFEYFSETQRNKGNFPGRFSGRQFSNSRSEMNVSTLELGDSALYLCASSSGRTSGNQETQYFGPGTRLLVL.

The rearrangement uses TRBV27 and TRBJ1-2; possibly TRBD1 for D (6 bases). The CDR3 length is 13 residues. Trimming pared 2 bases from V and 3 bases from J, leaving 7 bases between. In germline, CDR1 is MNHEY, CDR2 SMNVEV (reference sequence). The CDR3 here is CASSLEGDYGYTF. Here the CDR3 DNA reads TGTGCCAGCAGTTTAGAGGGGGACTATGGCTACACCTTC.

This clone has more than one count but fewer than ten. This chain joins TRBV6-6 and TRBJ1-5; 11 positions match TRBD1. The length of the CDR3 is 15 residues. CDR1 is MNHNY, CDR2 SVGAGI, per germline (reference sequence). Trimming at V came to 5 bases and at J to 7 bases, leaving 7 bases not matched to a gene. The CDR3, as DNA: TGTGCCAGCAGTCCTGGACAGGGGGCGAGCCAGCCCCAGCATTTT. Translated: CASSPGQGASQPQHF.

V gene TRBV5-1 combines with J gene TRBJ1-1; D gene unclear. The CDR3 runs to 16 residues. CDR1 SGHRS and CDR2 YFSETQ come from the germline V gene. V lost 0 bases, J lost 5 bases, and 17 bases lay in between. The DNA for the CDR3 is TGCGCCAGCAGCTTGGCTTTTTTGTCCTCGGGTACTGAAGCTTTCTTT. Translated, it gives CASSLAFLSSGTEAFF.

CDR3 region: CASSSLRKRANYGYTF. The CDR3 DNA sequence: TGTGCCAGCAGCTCCCTCCGAAAGCGGGCAAACTATGGCTACACCTTC. The rearrangement uses TRBV11-2 and TRBJ1-2; D not resolved. The ends were cut back, 4 bases at V and 2 bases at J, with 17 bases in the middle. CDR3 length: 16 residues. In germline, CDR1 is SGHAT, CDR2 FQNNGV.

This clone was observed a single time. The CDR3 protein is CASSLTGGASQETQYF. Written as DNA, the CDR3 is TGTGCCAGCAGCTTAACAGGGGGGGCCTCCCAAGAGACCCAGTACTTC. The J gene is TRBJ2-5, the V gene TRBV7-3, with D possibly TRBD2 on 7 matching bases. This CDR3 region has 16 residues. CDR1 is SGHTA and CDR2 is FQGTGA in the germline V gene. The germline V and J ends were trimmed by 0 bases and 1 base, with 12 bases remaining between them.

This rearrangement joins TRBV28 to TRBJ1-4; unclear D gene. The V and J ends lost 6 bases and 7 bases respectively, with 12 bases between them. Germline V CDR1 and CDR2: MDHEN, SYDVKM. The CDR3 extends over 13 amino acids. The CDR3: CASRRTSIEKLFF. The CDR3 bases are TGTGCCAGCAGAAGGACGTCGATTGAAAAACTGTTTTTT.